One T cell receptor beta chain is described in this entry. The target antigen is unknown. TCR beta cDNA was made by 5'RACE template switching with UMIs. TCRdb reprocessed the 5' RACE reads; each CDR3 protein has one entry and no DNA is given. The ten most abundant clones cover 1.4% of a sample with a few hundred thousand distinct CDR3 sequences. This record comes from a study of T cells expressing NK-cell markers. Background on the study: Repertoires of TCR beta were obtained from T cells sorted as CD3+CD56+NKG2C+, CD3+CD56+NKG2C- and CD3+CD56-NKG2C+. With respect to HCMV, seven of the eight sequenced donors were seropositive, and one was seronegative. Study findings and constraints: 1.0-7.0% of CD8+ T cells in over 5 donors belonged to dominant NKG2C+ clonotypes.

Germline V gene data show CDR1 as KGHSH and CDR2 as LQKENI. The length of the CDR3 is 15 residues. The TCR comes from a woman aged 45-59 years in good health. Input material: blood T cells: a sorted CD56 or NKG2C T cell subset, CD4+ or CD8+ T cells, or bulk PBMC T cells (not recorded which). V is TRBV18 and J is TRBJ2-5; the TCRdb call, TRBD1, lacks DNA for checking. The CDR3 region is CASSRDKGYQETQYF.